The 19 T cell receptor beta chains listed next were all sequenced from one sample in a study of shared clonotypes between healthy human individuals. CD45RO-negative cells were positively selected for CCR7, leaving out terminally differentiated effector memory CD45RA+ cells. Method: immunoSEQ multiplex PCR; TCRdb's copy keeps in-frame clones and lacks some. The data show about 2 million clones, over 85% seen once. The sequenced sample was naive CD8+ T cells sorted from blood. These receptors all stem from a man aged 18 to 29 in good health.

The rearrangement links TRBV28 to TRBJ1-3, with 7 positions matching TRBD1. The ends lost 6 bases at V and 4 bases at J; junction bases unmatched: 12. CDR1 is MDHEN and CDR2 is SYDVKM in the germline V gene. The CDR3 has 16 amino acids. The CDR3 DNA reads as TGTGCCAGCAGCCCCGGACAGGAAGGGACGGGAAACACCATATATTTT. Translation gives CASSPGQEGTGNTIYF.

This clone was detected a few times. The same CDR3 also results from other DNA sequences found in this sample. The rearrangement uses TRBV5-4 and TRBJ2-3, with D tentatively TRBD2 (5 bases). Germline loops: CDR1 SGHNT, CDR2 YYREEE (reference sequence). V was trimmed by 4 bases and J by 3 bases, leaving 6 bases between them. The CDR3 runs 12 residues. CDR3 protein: CASSRGTDTQYF. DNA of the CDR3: TGTGCCAGCAGCCGGGGAACAGATACGCAGTATTTT. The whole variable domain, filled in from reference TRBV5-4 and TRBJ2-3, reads ETGVTQSPTHLIKTRGQQVTLRCSSQSGHNTVSWYQQALGQGPQFIFQYYREEENGRGNFPPRFSGLQFPNYSSELNVNALELDDSALYLCASSRGTDTQYFGPGTRLTVL.

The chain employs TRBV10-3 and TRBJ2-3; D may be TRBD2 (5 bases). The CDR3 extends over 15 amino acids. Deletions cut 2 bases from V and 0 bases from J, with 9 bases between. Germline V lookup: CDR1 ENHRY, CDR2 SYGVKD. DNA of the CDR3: TGTGCCATCAGTGAGCCCGGACTGAGCACAGATACGCAGTATTTT. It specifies CAISEPGLSTDTQYF.

Written as DNA, the CDR3 is TGCAGCTTCGGACAGGGCGCTGGAAACACCATATATTTT. Residues: CSFGQGAGNTIYF. This chain links TRBV29-1 with TRBJ1-3, with 8 nucleotides matching TRBD1. From germline, CDR1 is SQVTM and CDR2 ANQGSEA. CDR3 size: 13 residues. The trim removed 8 bases at V and 2 bases at J, leaving 5 bases unmatched.

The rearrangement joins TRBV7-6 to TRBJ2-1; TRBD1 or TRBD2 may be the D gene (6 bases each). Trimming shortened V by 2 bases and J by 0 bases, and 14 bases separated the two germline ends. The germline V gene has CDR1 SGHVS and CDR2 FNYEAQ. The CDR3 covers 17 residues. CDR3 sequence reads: CASSLISGASSYNEQFF. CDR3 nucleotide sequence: TGTGCCAGCAGCTTAATCTCGGGGGCAAGCTCCTACAATGAGCAGTTCTTC.

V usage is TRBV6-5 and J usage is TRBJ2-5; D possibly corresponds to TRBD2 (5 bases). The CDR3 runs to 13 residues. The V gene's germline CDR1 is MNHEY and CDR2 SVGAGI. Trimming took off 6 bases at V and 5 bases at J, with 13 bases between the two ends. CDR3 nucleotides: TGTGCCAGCAGGCCCTACGGGGATGAGACCCAGTACTTC. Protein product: CASRPYGDETQYF.

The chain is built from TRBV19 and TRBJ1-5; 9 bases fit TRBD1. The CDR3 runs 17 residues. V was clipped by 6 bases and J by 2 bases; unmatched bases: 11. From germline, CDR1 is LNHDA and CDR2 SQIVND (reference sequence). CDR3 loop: CASRAGTGLIGNQPQHF. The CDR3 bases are TGTGCCAGTAGAGCCGGGACAGGGTTGATTGGCAATCAGCCCCAGCATTTT. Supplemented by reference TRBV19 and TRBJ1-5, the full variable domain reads DGGITQSPKYLFRKEGQNVTLSCEQNLNHDAMYWYRQDPGQGLRLIYYSQIVNDFQKGDIAEGYSVSREKKESFPLTVTSAQKNPTAFYLCASRAGTGLIGNQPQHFGDGTRLSIL.

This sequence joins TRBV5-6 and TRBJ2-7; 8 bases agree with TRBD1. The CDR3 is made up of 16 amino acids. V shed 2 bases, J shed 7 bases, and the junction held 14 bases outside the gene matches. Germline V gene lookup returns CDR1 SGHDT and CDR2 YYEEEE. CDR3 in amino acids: CASSFLGQGSLGEQYF. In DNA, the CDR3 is TGTGCCAGCAGCTTCCTCGGACAGGGCTCGCTTGGAGAGCAGTACTTC.

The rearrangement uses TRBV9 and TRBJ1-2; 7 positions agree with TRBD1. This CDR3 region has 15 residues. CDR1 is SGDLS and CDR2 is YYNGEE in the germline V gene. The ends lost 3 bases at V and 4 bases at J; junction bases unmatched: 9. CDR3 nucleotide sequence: TGTGCCAGCAGCGGACTTGACAGGGATTTCTATGGCTACACCTTC. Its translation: CASSGLDRDFYGYTF.

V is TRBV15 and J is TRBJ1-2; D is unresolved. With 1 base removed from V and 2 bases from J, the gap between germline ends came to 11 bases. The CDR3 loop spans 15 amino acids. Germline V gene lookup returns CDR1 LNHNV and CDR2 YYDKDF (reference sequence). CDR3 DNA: TGTGCCACCAGCAGAGCCCCGGACGACAACTATGGCTACACCTTC. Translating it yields CATSRAPDDNYGYTF. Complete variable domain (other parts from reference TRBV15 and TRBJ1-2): DAMVIQNPRYQVTQFGKPVTLSCSQTLNHNVMYWYQQKSSQAPKLLFHYYDKDFNNEADTPDNFQSRRPNTSFCFLDIRSPGLGDTAMYLCATSRAPDDNYGYTFGSGTRLTVV.

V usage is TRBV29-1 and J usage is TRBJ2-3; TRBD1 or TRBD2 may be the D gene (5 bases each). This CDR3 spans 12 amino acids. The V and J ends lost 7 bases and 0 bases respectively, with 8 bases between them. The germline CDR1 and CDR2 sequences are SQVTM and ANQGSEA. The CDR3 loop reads CSGGSSTDTQYF. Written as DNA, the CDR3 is TGCAGCGGGGGGAGCAGCACAGATACGCAGTATTTT.

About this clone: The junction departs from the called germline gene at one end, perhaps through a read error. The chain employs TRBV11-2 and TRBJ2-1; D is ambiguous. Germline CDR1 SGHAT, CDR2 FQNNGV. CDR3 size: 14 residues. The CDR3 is CASRLGSAYNEQFF. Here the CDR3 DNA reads TGTGCCAGCAGATTAGGAAGTGCCTACAATGAGCAGTTCTTC.

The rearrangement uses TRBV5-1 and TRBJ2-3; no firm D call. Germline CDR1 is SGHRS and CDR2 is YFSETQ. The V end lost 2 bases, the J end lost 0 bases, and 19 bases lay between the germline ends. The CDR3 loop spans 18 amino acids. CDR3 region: CASSFTPAAYVSTDTQYF. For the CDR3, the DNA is TGCGCCAGCAGCTTCACACCTGCGGCCTACGTAAGCACAGATACGCAGTATTTT. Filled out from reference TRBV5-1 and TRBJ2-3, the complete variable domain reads KAGVTQTPRYLIKTRGQQVTLSCSPISGHRSVSWYQQTPGQGLQFLFEYFSETQRNKGNFPGRFSGRQFSNSRSEMNVSTLELGDSALYLCASSFTPAAYVSTDTQYFGPGTRLTVL.

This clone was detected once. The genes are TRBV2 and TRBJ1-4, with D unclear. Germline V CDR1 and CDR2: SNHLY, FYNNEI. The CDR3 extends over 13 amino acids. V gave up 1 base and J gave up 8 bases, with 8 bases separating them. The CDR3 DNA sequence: TGTGCCAGCAGTGAAGTTCAATGGGAAAAACTGTTTTTT. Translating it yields CASSEVQWEKLFF.

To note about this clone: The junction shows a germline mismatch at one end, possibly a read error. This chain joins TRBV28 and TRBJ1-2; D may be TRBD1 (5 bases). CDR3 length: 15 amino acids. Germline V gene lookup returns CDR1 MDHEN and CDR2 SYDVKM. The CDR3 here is CVSSRQIESNYGYTF. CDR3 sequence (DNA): TGTGTCAGCTCACGACAGATTGAAAGTAACTATGGCTACACCTTC.

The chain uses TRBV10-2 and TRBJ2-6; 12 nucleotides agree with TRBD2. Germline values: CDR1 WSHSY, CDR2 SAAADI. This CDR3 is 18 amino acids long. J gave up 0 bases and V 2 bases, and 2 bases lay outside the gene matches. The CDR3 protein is CASSELAGGDSGANVLTF. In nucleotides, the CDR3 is TGCGCCAGCAGTGAGCTAGCGGGAGGGGACTCTGGGGCCAACGTCCTGACTTTC.

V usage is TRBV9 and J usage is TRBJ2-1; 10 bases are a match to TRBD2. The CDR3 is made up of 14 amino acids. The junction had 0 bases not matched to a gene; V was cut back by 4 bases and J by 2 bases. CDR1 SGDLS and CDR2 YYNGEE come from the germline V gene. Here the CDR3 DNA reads TGTGCCAGCAGCCTAGCGGGGGCCTACAATGAGCAGTTCTTC. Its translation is CASSLAGAYNEQFF.

This CDR3 reads CASSLGLAGGGKETQYF. CDR3 nucleotides: TGTGCCAGCAGTTTAGGGCTAGCGGGAGGCGGAAAAGAGACCCAGTACTTC. The chain carries TRBV28 and TRBJ2-5; 11 nucleotides align to TRBD2. Per the germline V gene, CDR1 is MDHEN and CDR2 is SYDVKM. The V segment lost 2 bases and the J segment 3 bases; nucleotides outside the gene matches: 8. This CDR3 region has 17 residues.

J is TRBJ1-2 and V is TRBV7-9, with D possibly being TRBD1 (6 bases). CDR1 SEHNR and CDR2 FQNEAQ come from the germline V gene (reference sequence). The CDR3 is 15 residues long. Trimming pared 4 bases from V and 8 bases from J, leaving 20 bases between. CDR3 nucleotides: TGTGCCAGCAGCTCTGACGACAGGATTGGAGGCGGCTACACCTTC. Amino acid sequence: CASSSDDRIGGGYTF.